Listed below are T cell receptor beta chains from one sample, sequenced in a study of neurological immune-mediated disorders. TCRdb redid the calling of the 5' RACE reads with MiXCR, one entry per CDR3 protein. The sample lists tens of thousands of distinct CDR3 sequences; roughly an eighth were seen once. The sequencing input was PBMCs. These receptors were collected from a woman aged 60 to 75 with HTLV-1-associated myelopathy (HAM/TSP). Both conserved end residues are part of each CDR3. Each record gives: clone size, V gene, J gene, D gene, CDR3 protein, CDR3 DNA. A D gene is named only where the DNA matches it firmly. Expanded clones are given a class, and other clones once, few, many or no size at all.

many	TRBV10-1	TRBJ1-2	TRBD1	CASSGQGAFGYTF	TGCGCCAGCAGTGGACAGGGGGCGTTTGGCTACACCTTC
many	TRBV5-1	TRBJ2-3	-	CASSVSGVSGDTQYF	TGCGCCAGCAGCGTATCAGGAGTGTCGGGAGATACGCAGTATTTT
many	TRBV12-3/TRBV12-4	TRBJ1-2	TRBD1	CASSLADRPNYGYTF	TGTGCCAGCAGTTTAGCGGACAGGCCTAACTATGGCTACACCTTC
-	TRBV6-5	TRBJ1-4	-	CASSYGSRGGGEKLFF	TGTGCCAGCAGTTACGGGAGCAGAGGGGGAGGCGAAAAACTGTTTTTT
-	TRBV28	TRBJ2-1	TRBD2	CASSLHSGKAYNEQFF	TGTGCCAGCAGTTTACACAGCGGGAAGGCCTACAATGAGCAGTTCTTC
-	TRBV25-1	TRBJ1-2	-	CASSELGGSQANYGYTF	TGTGCCAGCAGTGAATTGGGAGGTTCTCAAGCTAACTATGGCTACACCTTC
many	TRBV7-9	TRBJ1-2	-	CASIFYGYTF	TGTGCCAGCATTTTCTATGGCTACACCTTC
many	TRBV27	TRBJ2-5	-	CASSPGGATGETQYF	TGTGCCAGCAGTCCTGGGGGGGCGACGGGGGAGACCCAGTACTTC
many	TRBV6-5	TRBJ1-3	-	CASSPAGGNTIYF	TGTGCCAGCAGTCCGGCCGGTGGAAACACCATATATTTT
many	TRBV29-1	TRBJ2-7	-	CSVGAGGSSYEQYF	TGCAGCGTTGGGGCAGGCGGTTCCTCCTACGAGCAGTACTTC
many	TRBV29-1	TRBJ2-1	TRBD2	CSVAGGNYNEQFF	TGCAGCGTGGCGGGAGGAAATTACAATGAGCAGTTCTTC
many	TRBV7-2	TRBJ2-7	-	CASSLMIGNEQYF	TGTGCCAGCAGCTTAATGATCGGAAACGAGCAGTACTTC
many	TRBV10-2	TRBJ1-1	-	CASNPYKNTEAFF	TGCGCCAGCAATCCGTATAAGAACACTGAAGCTTTCTTT
once	TRBV28	TRBJ2-3	TRBD2	CASSPSSGSTDTQYF	TGTGCCAGCAGTCCGTCTAGCGGGAGCACAGATACGCAGTATTTT
many	TRBV5-4	TRBJ1-6	-	CASSQRAGAQGNSPLHF	TGTGCCAGCAGCCAAAGAGCGGGGGCCCAGGGAAATTCACCCCTCCACTTT
many	TRBV5-1	TRBJ2-6	TRBD2	CASSLVAGPSGANVLTF	TGCGCCAGCAGCTTGGTAGCGGGACCCTCTGGGGCCAACGTCCTGACTTTC
many	TRBV12-3/TRBV12-4	TRBJ2-7	TRBD1	CASRKTGTGTYEQYF	TGTGCCAGCCGGAAGACCGGGACAGGGACCTACGAGCAGTACTTC
many	TRBV6-5	TRBJ2-2	-	CASSAPGNTGELFF	TGTGCCAGCAGTGCCCCCGGGAACACCGGGGAGCTGTTTTTT